This T cell receptor beta chain emerged from a study of cytomegalovirus exposure and HLA in healthy donors. V trimming: 10 bases; J trimming: 5 bases; junction bases outside the gene matches: 14. The CDR3 sequence is 15 residues long. The germline gives CDR1 SNHLY, CDR2 FYNNEI. PCR involved 60 Vbeta and 13 Jbeta primers. The data were produced by immunoSEQ multiplex PCR, yet TCRdb's version contains in-frame clones alone and is incomplete. The table records under 200,000 clones, around 78% of them present only once. V is TRBV2 and J is TRBJ2-7; 10 bases fit TRBD2. The source material was PBMCs. The TCR sequence derives from a woman aged 25 to 39 in good health and CMV-seropositive. CDR3: CAISTRSSGRNEQYF. The CDR3 DNA sequence: TGTGCCATCTCAACGAGGTCTAGCGGGAGAAACGAGCAGTACTTC.